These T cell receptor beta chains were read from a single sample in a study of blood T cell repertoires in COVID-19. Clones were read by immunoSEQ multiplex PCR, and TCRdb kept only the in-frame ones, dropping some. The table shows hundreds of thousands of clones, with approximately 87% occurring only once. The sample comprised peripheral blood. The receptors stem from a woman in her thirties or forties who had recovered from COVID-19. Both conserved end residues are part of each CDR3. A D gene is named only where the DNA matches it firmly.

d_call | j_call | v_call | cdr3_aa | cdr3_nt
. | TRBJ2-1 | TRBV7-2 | CASSARDSGEQFF | TGTGCCAGCAGCGCCCGGGACTCTGGTGAGCAGTTCTTC
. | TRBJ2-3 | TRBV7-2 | CASSPRVDTQYF | TGTGCCAGCAGCCCCCGCGTAGATACGCAGTATTTT
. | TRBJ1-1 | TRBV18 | CASSPPKLEKIQF | TGTGCCAGCTCACCCCCGAAACTCGAGAAGATTCAATTC
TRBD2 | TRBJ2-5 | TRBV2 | CASSAQSGGWETQYF | TGTGCCAGCAGTGCTCAATCGGGGGGGTGGGAGACCCAGTACTTC
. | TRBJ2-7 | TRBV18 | CASSPPEVADLYEQYF | TGTGCCAGCTCACCCCCTGAGGTAGCGGACCTCTACGAGCAGTACTTC
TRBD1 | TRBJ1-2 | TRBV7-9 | CASSLDRGQGYTF | TGTGCCAGCAGCTTGGACAGGGGGCAGGGCTACACCTTC
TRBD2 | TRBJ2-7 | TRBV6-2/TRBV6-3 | CASSTPGGAGATHSYEQYF | TGTGCCAGCAGTACCCCGGGGGGAGCGGGGGCCACACATTCCTACGAGCAGTACTTC
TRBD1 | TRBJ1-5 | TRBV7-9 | CASSLGRTGTDQPQHF | TGTGCCAGCAGCTTAGGTAGGACAGGGACGGATCAGCCCCAGCATTTT
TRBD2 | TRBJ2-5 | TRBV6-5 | CASSSTSGGGTQYF | TGTGCCAGCAGTTCCACTAGCGGGGGGGGGACCCAGTACTTC
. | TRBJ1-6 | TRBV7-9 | CASSERGTGRVHSPLHF | TGTGCCAGCAGCGAGAGGGGGACGGGGAGGGTACATTCACCCCTCCACTTT